The 12 T cell receptor beta chains reported below all come from one sample, sequenced in a study of OX40 agonist ivuxolimab in advanced cancers. To prepare the library, the immunoSEQ multiplex PCR assay was applied. The source is immuneACCESS, and TCRdb retained only in-frame sequences with V and J called. Part of the clones is not carried over; for the studies checked, unresolved V genes explain less than half of this, and the remainder is unexplained. For this sample the table gives roughly 38,000 clones, of which about 87% were detected only once. Around 33% of the sample belongs to the ten largest clones. Specimen: CD4+ or CD8+ T cells sorted from blood, collected in a trial of the OX40 agonist ivuxolimab. These TCRs come from an adult with an advanced solid tumor such as melanoma, head and neck, liver or kidney cancer.

This rearrangement joins TRBV18 to TRBJ1-3; 9 bases map to TRBD1. The V gene's germline CDR1 is KGHSH and CDR2 LQKENI. This CDR3 spans 16 amino acids. Trimming took 6 bases from V and 0 from J; bases not matched to a gene: 6. The CDR3 region has the DNA TGTGCCAGCTCGGGGACAGGGCTGAGCTCTGGAAACACCATATATTTT. The encoded protein is CASSGTGLSSGNTIYF.

The genes are TRBV7-2 and TRBJ2-3; D unclear. The CDR3 is made up of 16 amino acids. In germline, CDR1 is SGHTA, CDR2 FQGNSA. V was pared by 3 bases and J by 1 base, with 14 bases between. Here the CDR3 DNA reads TGTGCCAGCAGCTTTCCCCTCGGAAGTGGCACAGATACGCAGTATTTT. It codes for CASSFPLGSGTDTQYF.

This chain links TRBV18 with TRBJ1-2, with TRBD1 matching 9 bases. V lost 8 bases, J lost 6 bases, and 4 bases stayed unmatched. Germline CDR1 reads KGHSH; CDR2 reads LQKENI. CDR3 size: 12 residues. The CDR3 is CASRWTGDGYTF. CDR3 nucleotides: TGTGCCAGCCGTTGGACAGGGGATGGCTACACCTTC.

The chain links TRBV19 to TRBJ2-5; the match to TRBD2 covers 8 bases. V shed 11 bases, J shed 2 bases, and the junction held 10 bases outside the gene matches. This CDR3 comprises 14 residues. The V gene's germline CDR1 is LNHDA and CDR2 SQIVND (reference sequence). The CDR3, as DNA: TGTGCCGGCTTGGGGAGCGGGAGTCAAGAGACCCAGTACTTC. This gives the protein CAGLGSGSQETQYF.

The chain recombines TRBV5-1 with TRBJ2-3, with TRBD1 as a possible D gene (6 bases). Germline V gene data show CDR1 as SGHRS and CDR2 as YFSETQ. The ends were cut back, 0 bases at V and 3 bases at J, with 8 bases in the middle. The CDR3 has 14 residues. DNA for the CDR3: TGCGCCAGCAGCTTGGGGGACAAAACAGATACGCAGTATTTT. Translating gives CASSLGDKTDTQYF.

The chain carries TRBV9 and TRBJ2-1, with 12 bases aligning to TRBD2. This CDR3 has 17 residues. The V gene's germline CDR1 is SGDLS and CDR2 YYNGEE. The V gene end was trimmed by 3 bases and the J gene end by 10 bases; junction bases not matched to a gene: 14. The CDR3 loop reads CASSENPGLAGRTEQFF. The CDR3 DNA is TGTGCCAGCAGCGAAAACCCCGGACTAGCGGGACGCACCGAGCAGTTCTTC.

The J gene is TRBJ2-1, the V gene TRBV5-1, with 12 bases that match TRBD1. The CDR3 has 15 amino acids. J was trimmed by 7 bases and V by 4 bases; bases with no gene match: 6. Germline V CDR1 and CDR2: SGHRS, YFSETQ. CDR3 DNA: TGCGCCAGCAGCCCGGGACAGGGGGCGGTAAATGAGCAGTTCTTC. It yields the protein CASSPGQGAVNEQFF.

The rearrangement uses TRBV7-3 and TRBJ2-5; 11 nucleotides align to TRBD2. V lost 6 bases and J lost 3; bases outside the gene matches: 3. Looked up from germline, CDR1 is SGHTA and CDR2 is FQGTGA. The CDR3 is made up of 14 amino acids. The DNA of the CDR3 is TGTGCCAGCAGGTCTAGCGGGGGGAAAGAGACCCAGTACTTC. As protein: CASRSSGGKETQYF.

With respect to this clone: Other DNA variants within this sample encode the same CDR3. The rearrangement uses TRBV28 and TRBJ2-6, with D maybe TRBD1 (5 bases). CDR1 and CDR2 from the germline V gene are MDHEN and SYDVKM. CDR3 length: 15 amino acids. V lost 6 bases, J lost 1 base, and 10 bases lay in between. This CDR3 reads CASSPDSSGANVLTF. The CDR3 coding sequence is TGTGCCAGCAGCCCCGACAGTTCTGGGGCCAACGTCCTGACTTTC.

This chain connects TRBV4-1 to TRBJ2-1; D is unresolved. CDR3 length equals 15 residues. V was clipped by 0 bases and J by 9 bases, with 15 bases between them. In germline, CDR1 is MGHRA, CDR2 YSYEKL. CDR3 sequence reads: CASSQETPSTTEQFF. Written as DNA, the CDR3 is TGCGCCAGCAGCCAAGAGACACCATCTACAACTGAGCAGTTCTTC.

The table lists this clone with a count of one. This chain links TRBV4-1 with TRBJ2-7; the D gene is possibly TRBD2 (5 bases). Germline-derived CDR1 and CDR2 are MGHRA and YSYEKL. The CDR3 contains 15 residues. Trimming cost V 1 base and J 6 bases, with 16 bases left between them. CDR3 bases: TGCGCCAGCAGCCAAGTTCCCCCGGGATTGACCGAGCAGTACTTC. Translation: CASSQVPPGLTEQYF.

This clone came up a few times. The chain links TRBV18 to TRBJ2-3; D remains unclear. V was cut by 6 bases and J by 2 bases, with 9 bases left in between. CDR3 length: 13 residues. Germline CDR1 reads KGHSH; CDR2 reads LQKENI. The CDR3 DNA follows: TGTGCCAGCTCCCTAACCCTCACAGATACGCAGTATTTT. The encoded protein is CASSLTLTDTQYF.